These 29 T cell receptor beta chains came from one sample sequenced in a study of cytomegalovirus exposure and HLA in healthy donors. The PCR ran on 60 Vbeta and 13 Jbeta primers. The method was immunoSEQ multiplex PCR; TCRdb's version includes in-frame clones alone and lacks a portion of them. The profile shows about 120,000 clones, around 80% of them singletons. Sequencing input: PBMCs. All receptors come from a woman aged 60 to 75 in good health and CMV-seropositive.

The chain links TRBV29-1 to TRBJ2-2, with 8 bases identical to TRBD1. V was clipped by 4 bases and J by 6 bases; unmatched bases: 10. Germline V CDR1 and CDR2: SQVTM, ANQGSEA. This CDR3 spans 15 amino acids. The CDR3 DNA sequence: TGCAGCGTTGGAACTCCAGGGGGCATTGCCGGGGAGCTGTTTTTT. As protein: CSVGTPGGIAGELFF.

The J gene is TRBJ1-3, the V gene TRBV5-1, with TRBD1 matching 11 bases. Per the germline V gene, CDR1 is SGHRS and CDR2 is YFSETQ. J was trimmed by 2 bases and V by 4 bases; bases with no gene match: 5. This CDR3 region has 16 residues. CDR3 protein: CASSAGQGAPGNTIYF. CDR3 coding DNA: TGCGCCAGCAGCGCTGGACAGGGGGCGCCTGGAAACACCATATATTTT.

This chain connects TRBV2 to TRBJ1-1, with 7 bases lining up with TRBD1. V lost 5 bases, J lost 4 bases, and 7 bases stayed unmatched. Germline assignment: CDR1 SNHLY and CDR2 FYNNEI. CDR3 length: 14 residues. The CDR3 here is CASSKDRVGTEAFF. CDR3 DNA sequence: TGTGCCAGCAGTAAAGACAGGGTTGGCACTGAAGCTTTCTTT. The full variable domain, its missing parts supplied by reference TRBV2 and TRBJ1-1, is EPEVTQTPSHQVTQMGQEVILRCVPISNHLYFYWYRQILGQKVEFLVSFYNNEISEKSEIFDDQFSVERPDGSNFTLKIRSTKLEDSAMYFCASSKDRVGTEAFFGQGTRLTVV.

The V gene is TRBV4-2, the J gene TRBJ1-1, with TRBD1 matching over 10 bases. V was pared by 7 bases and J by 6 bases, with 11 bases of the junction left unmatched. This CDR3 has 15 residues. Germline assignment: CDR1 LGHNA and CDR2 YNFKEQ. CDR3 nucleotides: TGTGCCAGCACCCCCTTGACAGGGGGCTTCCCTGAAGCTTTCTTT. Translating gives CASTPLTGGFPEAFF.

The J gene is TRBJ1-2, the V gene TRBV6-5, with 7 nucleotides matching TRBD1. The CDR3 totals 14 residues. The trim removed 5 bases at V and 3 bases at J, leaving 6 bases unmatched. Germline CDR1 is MNHEY and CDR2 is SVGAGI. DNA for the CDR3: TGTGCCAGCAGTCCCAGGGGGGTTGACTATGGCTACACCTTC. Translating gives CASSPRGVDYGYTF.

The rearrangement links TRBV27 to TRBJ2-5; D is possibly TRBD1 (6 bases). The DNA end favors TRBJ2-7, so the J call may be wrong. From germline, CDR1 is MNHEY and CDR2 SMNVEV (reference sequence). CDR3 length: 16 residues. The CDR3, as DNA: TGTGCCAGCAGTTTATCGAAGGGGGTTCTATCCTACGAGCAGTACTTC. As protein: CASSLSKGVLSYEQYF.

In nucleotides, the CDR3 is TGTGCCAGCAGCCTGAGCGGGAACAACTACGAGCAGTACTTC. The encoded protein is CASSLSGNNYEQYF. The gene calls are TRBV5-4 and TRBJ2-7; 7 nucleotides agree with TRBD2. Per germline, CDR1 SGHNT and CDR2 YYREEE (reference sequence). V lost 4 bases to trimming and J lost 3 bases; unmatched junction nucleotides: 7. The CDR3 contains 14 residues.

This clone showed up just once. V and J are TRBV6-5 and TRBJ1-2; D uncertain. The CDR3 runs to 16 residues. Germline V gives CDR1 MNHEY, CDR2 SVGAGI. Trimming stripped 4 bases from V and 2 bases from J, with 17 bases between. The CDR3 region has the DNA TGTGCCAGCAGTTTCGGTTCGGGCGGGAGAAACTATGGCTACACCTTC. This sequence encodes CASSFGSGGRNYGYTF.

This clone turned up a few times. The CDR3 region is CASSLGPQVGYTF. CDR3 coding DNA: TGCGCCAGCAGCCTGGGACCTCAGGTCGGCTACACCTTC. J is TRBJ1-2 and V is TRBV5-1; D may be TRBD1 (5 bases). Trimming took 4 bases from V and 8 from J, leaving 15 bases between them. This CDR3 contains 13 residues. Per germline, CDR1 SGHRS and CDR2 YFSETQ.

The V gene is TRBV7-9, the J gene TRBJ2-7, with D uncertain. Germline V CDR1 and CDR2: SEHNR, FQNEAQ (reference sequence). V dropped 8 bases and J dropped 0 bases, with 11 bases sitting between them. CDR3 length: 13 residues. The CDR3 protein is CASRSSSSYEQYF. CDR3 coding DNA: TGTGCCAGCCGCTCGTCTAGCTCCTACGAGCAGTACTTC.

The rearrangement uses TRBV2 and TRBJ2-3; 7 bases align to TRBD2. V lost 6 bases, J lost 8 bases, and 5 bases stayed unmatched. The CDR3 is 12 amino acids. CDR1 and CDR2 (germline): SNHLY, FYNNEI. The DNA for the CDR3 is TGTGCCAGCAGCTCCTGGACTAGTACGCAGTATTTT. Encoded protein: CASSSWTSTQYF.

The rearrangement uses TRBV5-5 and TRBJ1-1; D gene uncertain. The CDR3 is made up of 15 amino acids. Germline CDR1 and CDR2: SGHKS and YYEKEE (reference sequence). V dropped 0 bases and J dropped 1 base, with 10 bases sitting between them. The CDR3 bases are TGTGCCAGCAGCTTGGCGCAGTTTAAGAACACTGAAGCTTTCTTT. As protein: CASSLAQFKNTEAFF. Full variable domain (missing parts from reference TRBV5-5 and TRBJ1-1): DAGVTQSPTHLIKTRGQQVTLRCSPISGHKSVSWYQQVLGQGPQFIFQYYEKEERGRGNFPDRFSARQFPNYSSELNVNALLLGDSALYLCASSLAQFKNTEAFFGQGTRLTVV.

V usage is TRBV5-1 and J usage is TRBJ1-1, with TRBD1 as a possible D gene (6 bases). The CDR3 sequence is 17 residues long. V was trimmed by 4 bases and J by 3 bases, leaving 22 bases between them. Germline CDR1 SGHRS, CDR2 YFSETQ. The CDR3 nucleotides read TGCGCCAGCAGCATCACCGGGACATCGAGGGGCGACACTGAAGCTTTCTTT. Amino acids: CASSITGTSRGDTEAFF.

The gene calls are TRBV9 and TRBJ2-7, with TRBD1 identical over 8 bases. The CDR3 length is 16 residues. CDR1 and CDR2 (germline): SGDLS, YYNGEE. The trim removed 0 bases at V and 2 bases at J, leaving 7 bases unmatched. The CDR3 bases are TGTGCCAGCAGCGTAGGGCCGAGGGACAGGCCCTACGAGCAGTACTTC. Protein: CASSVGPRDRPYEQYF.

CDR3 nucleotides: TGTGCCAGCAGCTTAGCGCCGGGACAGGTAAATAACAACGAGCAGTACTTC. Its translation is CASSLAPGQVNNNEQYF. The J gene is TRBJ2-7, the V gene TRBV7-6, with 8 bases identical to TRBD1. The CDR3 contains 17 residues. Germline CDR1 is SGHVS and CDR2 is FNYEAQ. Trimming at V came to 0 bases and at J to 5 bases, leaving 12 bases not matched to a gene. The variable domain in full, with the rest retrieved from reference TRBV7-6 and TRBJ2-7, is GAGVSQSPRYKVTKRGQDVALRCDPISGHVSLYWYRQALGQGPEFLTYFNYEAQQDKSGLPNDRFSAERPEGSISTLTIQRTEQRDSAMYRCASSLAPGQVNNNEQYFGPGTRLTVT.

V and J are TRBV4-2 and TRBJ2-2, with D possibly TRBD2 on 5 matching bases. The germline V and J ends were trimmed by 4 bases and 3 bases, with 18 bases remaining between them. The length of the CDR3 is 17 residues. The germline gives CDR1 LGHNA, CDR2 YNFKEQ. CDR3 loop: CASSPRLQTLDTGELFF. CDR3 nucleotides: TGTGCCAGCAGCCCCCGACTACAGACTCTAGACACCGGGGAGCTGTTTTTT.

This chain links TRBV20-1 with TRBJ1-1, with a possible D match to TRBD1 (6 bases). The CDR3 length is 10 residues. Trimming took off 6 bases at V and 10 bases at J, with 12 bases between the two ends. The germline V gene encodes CDR1 DFQATT and CDR2 SNEGSKA (reference sequence). The CDR3 DNA reads TGCAGTGCCTCGACAGGTGCAGCTTTCTTT. Protein: CSASTGAAFF.

V and J are TRBV6-5 and TRBJ2-5, with D tentatively TRBD2 (5 bases). The CDR3 is 16 amino acids. Germline lookup yields CDR1 MNHEY and CDR2 SVGAGI. Trimming removed 2 bases at V and 4 bases at J, with 17 bases between. The CDR3 loop reads CASSYDWSAEGETQYF. The DNA of the CDR3 is TGTGCCAGCAGTTACGATTGGTCAGCCGAGGGAGAGACCCAGTACTTC.

This clone was observed a few times. The V gene is TRBV6-4, the J gene TRBJ2-1; D not resolved. From germline, CDR1 is MRHNA and CDR2 SNTAGT. The CDR3 is 14 residues long. The ends were cut back, 1 base at V and 7 bases at J, with 11 bases in the middle. CDR3 protein: CASSDWSVGNEQFF. The CDR3, as DNA: TGTGCCAGCAGTGACTGGTCAGTTGGTAATGAGCAGTTCTTC.

This rearrangement joins TRBV7-9 to TRBJ2-1; 9 bases agree with TRBD2. This CDR3 is built from 11 residues. V shed 11 bases, J shed 7 bases, and the junction held 3 bases outside the gene matches. From germline, CDR1 is SEHNR and CDR2 FQNEAQ (reference sequence). For the CDR3, the DNA is TGTGCCGCGGGAGGGCCGAATGAGCAGTTCTTC. It encodes CAAGGPNEQFF.

The rearrangement uses TRBV19 and TRBJ2-5; 9 positions match TRBD1. The germline gives CDR1 LNHDA, CDR2 SQIVND (reference sequence). The CDR3 runs to 16 residues. V lost 5 bases and J lost 5; bases outside the gene matches: 12. The CDR3 loop is CASSPEADRGRETQYF. CDR3 in DNA: TGTGCCAGTAGTCCCGAGGCGGACAGGGGAAGGGAGACCCAGTACTTC. The full variable domain, completed using reference TRBV19 and TRBJ2-5, is DGGITQSPKYLFRKEGQNVTLSCEQNLNHDAMYWYRQDPGQGLRLIYYSQIVNDFQKGDIAEGYSVSREKKESFPLTVTSAQKNPTAFYLCASSPEADRGRETQYFGPGTRLLVL.

This chain links TRBV5-1 with TRBJ1-1, with TRBD1 matching 9 bases. The CDR3 covers 14 residues. Germline CDR1 is SGHRS and CDR2 is YFSETQ. Germline trimming cut 0 bases from V and 7 bases from J; bases unmatched to any gene: 4. In nucleotides, the CDR3 is TGCGCCAGCAGCTTGGGCACAGGGGGCAATGAAGCTTTCTTT. Translating gives CASSLGTGGNEAFF.

V usage is TRBV27 and J usage is TRBJ1-1; 9 positions match TRBD1. V lost 5 bases to trimming and J lost 3 bases; unmatched junction nucleotides: 7. From germline, CDR1 is MNHEY and CDR2 SMNVEV (reference sequence). The CDR3 runs 15 residues. The CDR3 region is CASSPHRGHDTEAFF. CDR3 DNA sequence: TGTGCCAGCAGTCCTCACAGGGGGCACGACACTGAAGCTTTCTTT.

This rearrangement joins TRBV13 to TRBJ2-5; the D gene is possibly TRBD1 (5 bases). The tail of the sequence fits TRBJ2-7 better, so the J call may be wrong. CDR3 length equals 12 residues. In germline, CDR1 is PRHDT, CDR2 FYEKMQ (reference sequence). For the CDR3, the DNA is TGTGCCAGCAGCCTACAGGAGTACGAGCAGTACTTC. Protein: CASSLQEYEQYF.

The chain carries TRBV6-6 and TRBJ2-3; D possibly corresponds to TRBD2 (6 bases). Between the trimmed V and J ends, which lost 2 bases and 3 bases, there was a span of 12 bases. CDR3 length: 15 residues. CDR1 and CDR2 (germline): MNHNY, SVGAGI (reference sequence). CDR3 sequence: CASSYPQRVTDTQYF. CDR3 coding DNA: TGTGCCAGCAGTTACCCCCAGCGGGTTACAGATACGCAGTATTTT.

CDR3 region: CASSTGYYEQYF. The CDR3 nucleotides read TGCGCCAGCAGCACTGGTTACTACGAGCAGTACTTC. The J gene is TRBJ2-7, the V gene TRBV5-1; the D is unclear. V was cut by 4 bases and J by 3 bases, with 8 bases left in between. Germline CDR1 is SGHRS and CDR2 is YFSETQ. CDR3 length equals 12 residues.

In this sample, this clone turned up a few times. The junction departs from germline at one end; a sequencing error may be responsible. The gene calls are TRBV6-5 and TRBJ1-1; no firm D call. The V gene's germline CDR1 is MNHEY and CDR2 SVGAGI. CDR3 length: 13 residues. The DNA for the CDR3 is TGTGCCATCAGTGAGAGAAGGAGCACTGAAGCTTTCTTT. As protein: CAISERRSTEAFF.

The gene calls are TRBV6-5 and TRBJ2-1; 7 bases match TRBD1. Unmatched junction bases numbered 6, after V lost 3 bases and J lost 4 bases. There are 15 residues in the CDR3. From germline, CDR1 is MNHEY and CDR2 SVGAGI. The CDR3 sequence: CASSYSGTAYNEQFF. The DNA for the CDR3 is TGTGCCAGCAGTTATTCCGGGACAGCATACAATGAGCAGTTCTTC.

Points on this clone: Mismatch with germline at one junction end may stem from a read error. V is TRBV19 and J is TRBJ1-6; D is unresolved. Germline loops: CDR1 LNHDA, CDR2 SQIVND (reference sequence). The CDR3 runs to 14 residues. CDR3 protein: CASSLDGYNSPLHF. DNA of the CDR3: TGTGCCAGTAGTCTAGACGGTTATAATTCACCCCTCCACTTT.